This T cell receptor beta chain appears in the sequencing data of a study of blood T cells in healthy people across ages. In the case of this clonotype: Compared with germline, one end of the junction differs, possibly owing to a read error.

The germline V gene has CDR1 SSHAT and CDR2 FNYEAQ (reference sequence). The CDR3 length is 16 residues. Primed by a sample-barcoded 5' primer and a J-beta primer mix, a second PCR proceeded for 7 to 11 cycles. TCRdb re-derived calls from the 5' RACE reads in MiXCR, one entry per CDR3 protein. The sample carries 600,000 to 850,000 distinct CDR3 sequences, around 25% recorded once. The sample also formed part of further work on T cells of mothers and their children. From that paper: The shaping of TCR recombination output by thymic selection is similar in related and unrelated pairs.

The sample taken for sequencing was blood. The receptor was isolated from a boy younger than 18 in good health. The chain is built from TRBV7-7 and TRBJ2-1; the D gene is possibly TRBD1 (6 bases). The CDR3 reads CASSERTGHKYNEQFF. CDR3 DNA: TGTGCTAGCAGCGAGAGGACGGGACACAAATACAATGAGCAGTTCTTC.